Shown below are 11 T cell receptor beta chains from a single sample sequenced in a study of T-cell memory formation after mild COVID-19. Via MiXCR, TCRdb re-called the 5' RACE reads, giving one row per CDR3 protein. Of 250,000 or so distinct CDR3 sequences listed, roughly 18% were seen once; the top ten hold under 25%. Sequencing used PBMCs or a T cell subset sorted from them (not recorded which). Every receptor here comes from a man aged 18 to 30 who had mild COVID-19 (a few samples of this study predate the infection). Cell type and time point are not known.

The rearrangement links TRBV29-1 to TRBJ1-1; 9 bases align to TRBD1. The V gene's germline CDR1 is SQVTM and CDR2 ANQGSEA. The CDR3 covers 12 residues. The V and J ends lost 7 bases and 10 bases, in that order; junction bases with no gene match: 10. The CDR3 bases are TGCAGCGCTGTATCACAGGGGGCCGGAGCTTTCTTT. Amino acid sequence: CSAVSQGAGAFF.

This clonotype was detected a few times. The chain carries TRBV7-9 and TRBJ2-7, with D tentatively TRBD2 (5 bases). The germline V gene has CDR1 SEHNR and CDR2 FQNEAQ (reference sequence). The ends were cut back, 5 bases at V and 0 bases at J, with 8 bases in the middle. This CDR3 spans 13 amino acids. The CDR3: CASSPAGSYEQYV. The CDR3 DNA follows: TGTGCCAGCAGCCCTGCGGGCTCCTACGAGCAGTACGTC.

The rearrangement uses TRBV2 and TRBJ1-1, with D perhaps TRBD1 (5 bases). This CDR3 has 14 residues. CDR1 is SNHLY and CDR2 is FYNNEI in the germline V gene. Trimming left V 5 bases short and J 5 bases short, with 15 bases between. As DNA, the CDR3 is TGTGCCAGCAGTCCGCGCAGCGGGGGGACTGAAGCTTTCTTT. Protein sequence: CASSPRSGGTEAFF. The full variable domain, its missing parts supplied by reference TRBV2 and TRBJ1-1, is EPEVTQTPSHQVTQMGQEVILRCVPISNHLYFYWYRQILGQKVEFLVSFYNNEISEKSEIFDDQFSVERPDGSNFTLKIRSTKLEDSAMYFCASSPRSGGTEAFFGQGTRLTVV.

The V call is TRBV10-3, the J call TRBJ2-3; perhaps TRBD1 as D (5 bases). The CDR3 consists of 14 residues. The germline gives CDR1 ENHRY, CDR2 SYGVKD. The V and J ends lost 6 bases and 2 bases respectively, with 12 bases between them. As DNA, the CDR3 is TGTGCCATCAGGGACACAAAATCCACAGATACGCAGTATTTT. This codes for CAIRDTKSTDTQYF.

The rearrangement uses TRBV20-1 and TRBJ2-7; D unresolved. Germline lookup yields CDR1 DFQATT and CDR2 SNEGSKA (reference sequence). Trimming took 6 bases from V and 6 from J, leaving 24 bases between them. There are 15 residues in the CDR3. The CDR3 DNA reads TGCAGTGCGAAGACCCTGGGTGCTTCTTTGGGCGAGCAGTACTTC. Translation gives CSAKTLGASLGEQYF.

This clonotype was recorded a few times. This chain links TRBV6-5 with TRBJ1-1, with D perhaps TRBD1 (6 bases). The length of the CDR3 is 14 residues. Per the germline V gene, CDR1 is MNHEY and CDR2 is SVGAGI. V lost 2 bases and J 11 bases, leaving 18 bases between the germline ends. The chain's CDR3 is CASSYQLGGGIAFF. The DNA of the CDR3 is TGTGCCAGCAGTTACCAACTTGGGGGGGGCATCGCTTTCTTT.

There are many counts of this clonotype. The chain combines TRBV6-5 with TRBJ2-7; the match to TRBD2 covers 15 bases. Germline CDR1 MNHEY, CDR2 SVGAGI. V was pared by 7 bases and J by 8 bases, with 6 bases of the junction left unmatched. CDR3 size: 14 residues. CDR3 residues: CASKYGTSGGKQYF. The CDR3, as DNA: TGTGCCAGCAAGTACGGGACTAGCGGGGGGAAGCAGTACTTC.

The table lists this clonotype with many counts. This chain joins TRBV12-3 or TRBV12-4 and TRBJ2-5; the D gene could be TRBD1 or TRBD2 (5 bases each). CDR3 length: 14 amino acids. The V end was cut by 3 bases, the J end by 5 bases, with 13 bases between. The CDR3, as DNA: TGTGCCAGCAGTTTGAGGGGTTTAGGGGAGACCCAGTACTTC. This gives the protein CASSLRGLGETQYF.

The chain uses TRBV10-3 and TRBJ2-3; weak D call: TRBD2 (6 bases). Germline CDR1 is ENHRY and CDR2 is SYGVKD. The V end lost 4 bases, the J end lost 4 bases, and 9 bases lay between the germline ends. This CDR3 spans 13 amino acids. In nucleotides, the CDR3 is TGTGCCATCAGTGGGCGGGGAGCAGATACGCAGTATTTT. Its protein product is CAISGRGADTQYF.

The chain has TRBV5-6 and TRBJ1-6; D gene uncertain. CDR1 is SGHDT, CDR2 YYEEEE, per germline. This CDR3 region has 13 residues. Trimming stripped 1 base from V and 9 bases from J, with 8 bases between. The CDR3 DNA sequence: TGTGCCAGCAGCTTGCCGGACGGTTCACCCCTCCACTTT. Translating gives CASSLPDGSPLHF.

This clonotype appeared a few times. This chain joins TRBV7-3 and TRBJ2-5; weak D call: TRBD2 (6 bases). V lost 6 bases, J lost 5 bases, and 13 bases lay in between. CDR1 and CDR2 (germline): SGHTA, FQGTGA. This CDR3 comprises 13 residues. CDR3 sequence: CASSRTREETQYF. CDR3 DNA: TGTGCCAGCAGTAGAACCCGGGAGGAGACCCAGTACTTC.